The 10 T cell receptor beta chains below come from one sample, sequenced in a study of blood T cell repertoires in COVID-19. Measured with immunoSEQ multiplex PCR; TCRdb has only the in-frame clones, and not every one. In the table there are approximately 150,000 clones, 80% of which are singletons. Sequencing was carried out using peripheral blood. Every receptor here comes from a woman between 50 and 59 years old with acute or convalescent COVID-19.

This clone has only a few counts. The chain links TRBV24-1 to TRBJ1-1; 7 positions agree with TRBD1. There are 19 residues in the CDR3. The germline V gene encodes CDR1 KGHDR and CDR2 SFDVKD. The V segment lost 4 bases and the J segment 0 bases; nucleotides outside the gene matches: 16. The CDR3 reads CATSELDRVEGWVNTEAFF. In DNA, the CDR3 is TGTGCCACCAGTGAGTTAGACAGGGTCGAAGGTTGGGTGAACACTGAAGCTTTCTTT.

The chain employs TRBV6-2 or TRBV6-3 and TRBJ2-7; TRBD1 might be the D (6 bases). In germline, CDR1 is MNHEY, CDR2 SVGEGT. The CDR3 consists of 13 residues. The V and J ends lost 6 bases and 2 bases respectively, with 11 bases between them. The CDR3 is CASSLWTAYEQYF. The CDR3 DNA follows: TGTGCCAGCAGCCTCTGGACAGCCTACGAGCAGTACTTC.

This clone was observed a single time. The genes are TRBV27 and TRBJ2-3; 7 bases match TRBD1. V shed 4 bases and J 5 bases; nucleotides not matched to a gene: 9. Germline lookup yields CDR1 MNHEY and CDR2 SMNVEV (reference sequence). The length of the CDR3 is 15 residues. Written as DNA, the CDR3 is TGTGCCAGCAGTTCCCCAGGGGGTTCGGGAGATACGCAGTATTTT. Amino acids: CASSSPGGSGDTQYF.

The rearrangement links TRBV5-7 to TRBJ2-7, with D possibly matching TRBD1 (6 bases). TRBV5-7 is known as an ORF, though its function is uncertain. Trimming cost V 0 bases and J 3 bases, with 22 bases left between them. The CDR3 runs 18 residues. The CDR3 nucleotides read TGTGCCAGCAGCTTGGCCGGGGACATTGGGGTCATCCACTACGAGCAGTACTTC. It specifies CASSLAGDIGVIHYEQYF.

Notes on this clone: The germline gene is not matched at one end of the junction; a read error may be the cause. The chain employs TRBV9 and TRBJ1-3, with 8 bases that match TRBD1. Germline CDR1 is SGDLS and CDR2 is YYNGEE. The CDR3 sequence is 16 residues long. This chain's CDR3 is CAGSTTDRVVGNTIYF. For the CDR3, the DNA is TGTGCCGGCAGCACAACGGACAGGGTAGTAGGAAACACCATATATTTT.

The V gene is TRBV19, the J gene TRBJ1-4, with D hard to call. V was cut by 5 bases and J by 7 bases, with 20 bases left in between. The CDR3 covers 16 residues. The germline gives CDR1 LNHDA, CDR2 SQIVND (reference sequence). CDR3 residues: CASSFTPPGTGEKLFF. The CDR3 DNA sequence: TGTGCCAGTAGTTTCACCCCGCCGGGAACGGGTGAAAAACTGTTTTTT.

The CDR3: CASSQSTGTGANTEAFF. Written as DNA, the CDR3 is TGTGCCAGCAGCCAGTCAACCGGGACAGGGGCCAACACTGAAGCTTTCTTT. The chain couples TRBV16 to TRBJ1-1; 10 nucleotides line up with TRBD1. The V gene's germline CDR1 is KGHSY and CDR2 FQNENV. The J segment lost 2 bases and the V segment lost 3 bases, leaving 9 bases of the junction unmatched. The CDR3 has 17 amino acids.

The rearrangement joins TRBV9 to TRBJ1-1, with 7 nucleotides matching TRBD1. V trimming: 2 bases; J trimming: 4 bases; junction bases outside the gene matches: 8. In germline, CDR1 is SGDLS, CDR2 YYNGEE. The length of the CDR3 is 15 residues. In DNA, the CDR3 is TGTGCCAGCAGCGTTACAGGGGAGTGGGGCACTGAAGCTTTCTTT. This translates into CASSVTGEWGTEAFF.

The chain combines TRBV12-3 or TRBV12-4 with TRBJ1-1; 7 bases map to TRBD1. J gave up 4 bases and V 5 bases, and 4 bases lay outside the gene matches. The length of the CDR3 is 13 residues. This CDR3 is CASSHQGVTEAFF. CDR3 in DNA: TGTGCCAGCAGTCACCAGGGGGTCACTGAAGCTTTCTTT.

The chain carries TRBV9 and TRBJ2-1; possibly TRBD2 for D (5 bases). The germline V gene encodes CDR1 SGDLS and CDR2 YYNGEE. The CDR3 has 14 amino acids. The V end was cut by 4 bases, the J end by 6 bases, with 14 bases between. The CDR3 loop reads CASSLGILINEQFF. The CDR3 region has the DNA TGTGCCAGCAGCCTCGGGATCTTAATCAATGAGCAGTTCTTC.